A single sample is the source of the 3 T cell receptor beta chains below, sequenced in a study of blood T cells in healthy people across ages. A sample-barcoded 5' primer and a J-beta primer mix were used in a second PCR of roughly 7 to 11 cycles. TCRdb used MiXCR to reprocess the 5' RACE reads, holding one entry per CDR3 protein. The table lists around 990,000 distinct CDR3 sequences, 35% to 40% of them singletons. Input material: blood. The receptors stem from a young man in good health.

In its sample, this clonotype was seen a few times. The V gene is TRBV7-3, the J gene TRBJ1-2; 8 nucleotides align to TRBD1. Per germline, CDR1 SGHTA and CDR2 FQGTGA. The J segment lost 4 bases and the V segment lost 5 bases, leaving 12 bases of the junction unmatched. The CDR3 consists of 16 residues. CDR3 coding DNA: TGTGCCAGCAGCCTTAACGGGGACAGGACCGCCTATGGCTACACCTTC. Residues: CASSLNGDRTAYGYTF.

CDR3 loop: CASRTRTGGGTEAFF. CDR3 DNA: TGTGCCAGCAGGACACGGACAGGGGGCGGCACTGAAGCTTTCTTT. The V call is TRBV2, the J call TRBJ1-1, with TRBD1 identical over 11 bases. This CDR3 has 15 residues. V was clipped by 6 bases and J by 4 bases; unmatched bases: 7. Germline V gene sequence: CDR1 SNHLY, CDR2 FYNNEI.

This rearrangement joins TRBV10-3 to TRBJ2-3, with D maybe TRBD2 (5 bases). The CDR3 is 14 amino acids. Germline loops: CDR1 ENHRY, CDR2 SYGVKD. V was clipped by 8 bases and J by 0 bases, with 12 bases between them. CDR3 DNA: TGTGCCATCGGCGGTGGACTTAGCACAGATACGCAGTATTTT. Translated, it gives CAIGGGLSTDTQYF.